These 32 T cell receptor beta chains originate from one sample sequenced in a study of blood T cell repertoires in COVID-19. The protocol was immunoSEQ multiplex PCR, while the TCRdb copy is restricted to in-frame clones and leaves out a portion. The table has a few hundred thousand clones, more than 75% seen once; the top ten hold roughly 3%. The sample comprised peripheral blood. The receptors here all came from a man in his sixties with acute or convalescent COVID-19.

The chain has TRBV2 and TRBJ1-2, with 10 bases identical to TRBD1. Trimming removed 2 bases from V and 1 base from J; junction bases left unmatched: 4. This CDR3 is 16 amino acids long. Germline V gives CDR1 SNHLY, CDR2 FYNNEI. CDR3 nucleotide sequence: TGTGCCAGCAGTGAACAAGGGACAGGGGTTAACTATGGCTACACCTTC. It encodes CASSEQGTGVNYGYTF.

This clone was observed a few times. This rearrangement joins TRBV6-2 or TRBV6-3 to TRBJ1-1; 7 positions agree with TRBD1. The CDR3 runs 14 residues. CDR1 MNHEY and CDR2 SVGEGT come from the germline V gene. The V gene end was trimmed by 2 bases and the J gene end by 3 bases; junction bases not matched to a gene: 3. In nucleotides, the CDR3 is TGTGCCAGCAGTTACAGGGGGCGCCACACTGAAGCTTTCTTT. The encoded protein is CASSYRGRHTEAFF.

The chain couples TRBV7-2 to TRBJ2-7; possibly TRBD2 for D (6 bases). V was cut by 1 base and J by 0 bases, with 16 bases left in between. From germline, CDR1 is SGHTA and CDR2 FQGNSA. The CDR3 loop spans 17 amino acids. CDR3 loop: CASSLEGTWGPSYEQYF. Here the CDR3 DNA reads TGTGCCAGCAGCTTAGAGGGGACTTGGGGACCCTCCTACGAGCAGTACTTC.

The chain is built from TRBV28 and TRBJ1-3; D might be TRBD1 (5 bases). The CDR3 runs 16 residues. Germline CDR1 is MDHEN and CDR2 is SYDVKM. Trimming stripped 5 bases from V and 4 bases from J, with 18 bases between. The CDR3 here is CASSKTVGTIGNTIYF. The CDR3 bases are TGTGCCAGCAGTAAGACGGTAGGGACTATCGGAAACACCATATATTTT.

The chain uses TRBV9 and TRBJ2-7; 8 nucleotides line up with TRBD2. Germline assignment: CDR1 SGDLS and CDR2 YYNGEE. CDR3 length: 15 amino acids. J gave up 3 bases and V 0 bases, and 5 bases lay outside the gene matches. The CDR3 here is CASSVAGGGNYEQYF. The DNA of the CDR3 is TGTGCCAGCAGCGTAGCTGGCGGGGGGAACTACGAGCAGTACTTC.

The CDR3 bases are TGCGCCAGCAGCCAAGAGAGAGGACTAGCGGACCAAGAGACCCAGTACTTC. This encodes CASSQERGLADQETQYF. V is TRBV4-3 and J is TRBJ2-5; 10 positions agree with TRBD2. Trimming cost V 0 bases and J 0 bases; bases outside gene matches: 4. CDR3 size: 17 residues. CDR1 is LGHNA and CDR2 is YSLEER in the germline V gene.

The rearrangement links TRBV15 to TRBJ2-2, with 8 bases identical to TRBD2. J was trimmed by 4 bases and V by 5 bases; bases with no gene match: 6. The CDR3 spans 15 residues. Germline V gene lookup returns CDR1 LNHNV and CDR2 YYDKDF (reference sequence). The CDR3 spells CATSRGGPGTGELFF. DNA for the CDR3: TGTGCCACCAGCCGGGGGGGGCCGGGCACCGGGGAGCTGTTTTTT.

The V and J genes are TRBV27 and TRBJ1-5; 7 bases are shared with TRBD1. V was clipped by 5 bases and J by 0 bases; unmatched bases: 10. CDR3 length: 17 amino acids. CDR1 MNHEY and CDR2 SMNVEV come from the germline V gene (reference sequence). Written as DNA, the CDR3 is TGTGCCAGCAGTCACACCGGGACAGTCGATAGCAATCAGCCCCAGCATTTT. Its protein is CASSHTGTVDSNQPQHF.

V and J are TRBV6-6 and TRBJ1-1; 8 bases fit TRBD1. Germline V gene data show CDR1 as MNHNY and CDR2 as SVGAGI (reference sequence). The CDR3 loop spans 17 amino acids. J lost 1 base, V lost 5 bases, and 12 bases had no gene match. The CDR3 loop is CASSLRRTDRENTEAFF. CDR3 nucleotide sequence: TGTGCCAGCAGTCTAAGAAGAACGGACAGGGAGAACACTGAAGCTTTCTTT.

V and J are TRBV19 and TRBJ1-3; TRBD1 agrees at 9 bases. CDR1 and CDR2 (germline): LNHDA, SQIVND (reference sequence). The CDR3 has 15 amino acids. Trimming removed 5 bases from V and 4 bases from J; junction bases left unmatched: 6. CDR3 coding DNA: TGTGCCAGTAGTCTCGGGACAGGGCACGGAAACACCATATATTTT. Residues: CASSLGTGHGNTIYF. The whole variable domain, remainder taken from reference TRBV19 and TRBJ1-3, is DGGITQSPKYLFRKEGQNVTLSCEQNLNHDAMYWYRQDPGQGLRLIYYSQIVNDFQKGDIAEGYSVSREKKESFPLTVTSAQKNPTAFYLCASSLGTGHGNTIYFGEGSWLTVV.

V is TRBV25-1 and J is TRBJ2-7; 7 bases fit TRBD1. Per the germline V gene, CDR1 is MGHDK and CDR2 is SYGVNS. The CDR3 is made up of 16 amino acids. The ends lost 3 bases at V and 1 base at J; junction bases unmatched: 9. The CDR3 nucleotides read TGTGCCAGCAGTGATCTCACCGGGACAGCGTCCTACGAGCAGTACTTC. As protein: CASSDLTGTASYEQYF.

The chain combines TRBV4-3 with TRBJ2-6; 11 bases agree with TRBD1. The CDR3 runs to 17 residues. Germline values: CDR1 LGHNA, CDR2 YSLEER. The junction had 3 bases not matched to a gene; V was cut back by 4 bases and J by 1 base. This CDR3 is CASSLDRGRSGANVLTF. Written as DNA, the CDR3 is TGCGCCAGCAGCCTGGACAGGGGGCGGTCTGGGGCCAACGTCCTGACTTTC.

The rearrangement joins TRBV2 to TRBJ2-7; 9 bases are shared with TRBD1. CDR1 and CDR2 (germline): SNHLY, FYNNEI. V shed 6 bases, J shed 5 bases, and the junction held 11 bases outside the gene matches. There are 15 residues in the CDR3. The CDR3 reads CASRAHGTGSNEQYF. The CDR3 DNA follows: TGTGCCAGCAGGGCCCACGGGACAGGGTCCAACGAGCAGTACTTC.

DNA for the CDR3: TGTGCCAGCAGCCCACCACCGGACACGAATGAAAAACTGTTTTTT. This sequence encodes CASSPPPDTNEKLFF. The chain is built from TRBV7-9 and TRBJ1-4; D might be TRBD1 (5 bases). V lost 5 bases and J 5 bases, leaving 15 bases between the germline ends. This CDR3 has 15 residues. The germline V gene has CDR1 SEHNR and CDR2 FQNEAQ (reference sequence).

This clone has more than one count but fewer than ten. V usage is TRBV6-2 or TRBV6-3 and J usage is TRBJ1-1, with D perhaps TRBD1 (6 bases). The CDR3 is 15 residues long. Between the trimmed V and J ends, which lost 2 bases and 4 bases, there was a span of 14 bases. Germline CDR1 and CDR2: MNHEY and SVGEGT. The CDR3 DNA reads TGTGCCAGCAGTTACGCGGCGGGGGCTGGCACTGAAGCTTTCTTT. Encoded protein: CASSYAAGAGTEAFF.

The chain is built from TRBV9 and TRBJ1-3; perhaps TRBD1 as D (5 bases). The V and J ends lost 10 bases and 3 bases respectively, with 14 bases between them. Germline values: CDR1 SGDLS, CDR2 YYNGEE. The CDR3 is 13 residues long. The CDR3 reads CASGAGYGNTIYF. For the CDR3, the DNA is TGTGCCTCGGGAGCAGGGTATGGAAACACCATATATTTT.

The J gene is TRBJ1-6, the V gene TRBV2; the D gene is possibly TRBD1 (5 bases). The V and J ends lost 2 bases and 0 bases respectively, with 11 bases between them. This CDR3 region has 17 residues. Germline V lookup: CDR1 SNHLY, CDR2 FYNNEI. CDR3: CASSERAGPSYNSPLHF. The CDR3 DNA reads TGTGCCAGCAGTGAAAGGGCAGGGCCCTCCTATAATTCACCCCTCCACTTT.

The chain links TRBV28 to TRBJ2-2; no firm D call. V lost 2 bases and J 3 bases, leaving 4 bases between the germline ends. This CDR3 has 13 amino acids. Germline values: CDR1 MDHEN, CDR2 SYDVKM. CDR3 in DNA: TGTGCCAGCAGTTTACGGGACACCGGGGAGCTGTTTTTT. Translation gives CASSLRDTGELFF.

The chain uses TRBV6-5 and TRBJ2-7; 7 bases line up with TRBD1. CDR3 size: 15 residues. CDR1 and CDR2 from the germline V gene are MNHEY and SVGAGI. With 6 bases clipped from V and 0 bases from J, the junction kept 8 bases outside the gene matches. This chain's CDR3 is CASRDGTVDSYEQYF. Written as DNA, the CDR3 is TGTGCCAGCAGGGACGGGACAGTCGACTCCTACGAGCAGTACTTC.

J is TRBJ1-2 and V is TRBV7-9; the match to TRBD1 covers 10 bases. V was clipped by 5 bases and J by 4 bases; unmatched bases: 7. CDR1 and CDR2 (germline): SEHNR, FQNEAQ (reference sequence). This CDR3 contains 15 residues. CDR3 nucleotides: TGTGCCAGCAGCCCCGCGGGACAGGGGTTCTATGGCTACACCTTC. This sequence encodes CASSPAGQGFYGYTF.

The rearrangement uses TRBV7-9 and TRBJ1-4, with 11 positions matching TRBD1. CDR3 size: 15 residues. Germline V lookup: CDR1 SEHNR, CDR2 FQNEAQ (reference sequence). With V trimmed by 5 bases and J by 7 bases, 6 bases remained unmatched. CDR3 coding DNA: TGTGCCAGCAGCGCACGGACAGGGGGCGGTGAAAAACTGTTTTTT. Translation: CASSARTGGGEKLFF.

The J gene is TRBJ2-2, the V gene TRBV27, with 9 bases fitting TRBD1. The CDR3 contains 16 residues. Germline CDR1 is MNHEY and CDR2 is SMNVEV (reference sequence). J gave up 1 base and V 6 bases, and 6 bases lay outside the gene matches. The CDR3 coding sequence is TGTGCCAGCAGCCCCGGGACAGGGATGAACACCGGGGAGCTGTTTTTT. Translation: CASSPGTGMNTGELFF.

The gene calls are TRBV6-6 and TRBJ1-5, with D uncertain. Germline V CDR1 and CDR2: MNHNY, SVGAGI (reference sequence). The germline V and J ends were trimmed by 5 bases and 4 bases, with 6 bases remaining between them. There are 12 residues in the CDR3. CDR3 residues: CASSPPNQPQHF. DNA of the CDR3: TGTGCCAGCAGTCCTCCTAATCAGCCCCAGCATTTT.

V gene TRBV6-4 combines with J gene TRBJ1-2, with a weak D call TRBD1 (6 bases). The CDR3 covers 15 residues. V was shortened by 6 bases and J by 1 base, with 15 bases between the two germline ends. CDR1 is MRHNA, CDR2 SNTAGT, per germline. CDR3 loop: CASRKQGWGNYGYTF. CDR3 DNA sequence: TGTGCCAGCAGAAAACAGGGTTGGGGTAACTATGGCTACACCTTC.

The chain is built from TRBV7-2 and TRBJ1-6, with 7 positions matching TRBD1. The CDR3 contains 13 residues. Germline CDR1 reads SGHTA; CDR2 reads FQGNSA. V lost 4 bases to trimming and J lost 7 bases; unmatched junction nucleotides: 1. DNA of the CDR3: TGTGCCAGCAGCTCGACAGGGAATTCACCCCTCCACTTT. Encoded protein: CASSSTGNSPLHF.

This chain links TRBV19 with TRBJ2-5; 12 bases agree with TRBD2. This CDR3 has 16 amino acids. Germline CDR1 LNHDA, CDR2 SQIVND (reference sequence). V shed 5 bases and J 2 bases; nucleotides not matched to a gene: 6. The CDR3 loop is CASSRRTSGAQETQYF. DNA of the CDR3: TGTGCCAGTAGTCGACGGACTAGCGGGGCACAAGAGACCCAGTACTTC.

J is TRBJ2-2 and V is TRBV6-4; possible D gene TRBD1, 5 bases. The V gene's germline CDR1 is MRHNA and CDR2 SNTAGT. The germline V and J ends were trimmed by 5 bases and 0 bases, with 7 bases remaining between them. This CDR3 comprises 14 residues. This CDR3 reads CASSPGTNTGELFF. The CDR3 nucleotides are TGTGCCAGCAGTCCAGGGACGAACACCGGGGAGCTGTTTTTT.

The rearrangement uses TRBV5-6 and TRBJ2-6; a possible D gene is TRBD1 (6 bases). CDR1 and CDR2 from the germline V gene are SGHDT and YYEEEE. The CDR3 loop spans 18 amino acids. Trimming removed 1 base from V and 0 bases from J, with 14 bases in between. This chain's CDR3 is CASSLLDSRPSGANVLTF. In DNA, the CDR3 is TGTGCCAGCAGCTTGCTGGACAGCCGACCCTCTGGGGCCAACGTCCTGACTTTC.

The rearrangement links TRBV10-2 to TRBJ2-7, with TRBD2 matching over 11 bases. V dropped 4 bases and J dropped 1; count of bases not matched to a gene: 3. The CDR3 consists of 15 residues. Germline CDR1 WSHSY, CDR2 SAAADI. The CDR3 sequence is CASSAGTSGSYEQYF. The CDR3 nucleotides are TGCGCCAGCAGTGCAGGGACTAGCGGATCCTACGAGCAGTACTTC.

This sequence joins TRBV30 and TRBJ2-7, with D tentatively TRBD1 (6 bases). The germline V and J ends were trimmed by 2 bases and 6 bases, with 14 bases remaining between them. The CDR3 has 13 amino acids. Germline CDR1 GTSNPN, CDR2 SVGIG (reference sequence). CDR3: CAWSTSSTGEQYF. The CDR3 DNA reads TGTGCCTGGAGTACCTCCTCGACAGGCGAGCAGTACTTC.

This chain connects TRBV19 to TRBJ1-5; tentative D call: TRBD1 (5 bases). This CDR3 contains 11 residues. The V end lost 8 bases, the J end lost 11 bases, and 13 bases lay between the germline ends. Germline values: CDR1 LNHDA, CDR2 SQIVND (reference sequence). This chain's CDR3 is CASSSGGAQHF. Here the CDR3 DNA reads TGTGCCAGTTCCAGCGGGGGGGCCCAGCATTTT.

This clone was observed a single time. The chain links TRBV19 to TRBJ1-5; D remains unclear. The CDR3 has 14 residues. Germline CDR1 reads LNHDA; CDR2 reads SQIVND (reference sequence). V lost 1 base and J lost 7, with 11 bases in between. As DNA, the CDR3 is TGTGCCAGTAGTATAGGAGGCAGAGAGCAGCCCCAGCATTTT. Amino acid sequence: CASSIGGREQPQHF.